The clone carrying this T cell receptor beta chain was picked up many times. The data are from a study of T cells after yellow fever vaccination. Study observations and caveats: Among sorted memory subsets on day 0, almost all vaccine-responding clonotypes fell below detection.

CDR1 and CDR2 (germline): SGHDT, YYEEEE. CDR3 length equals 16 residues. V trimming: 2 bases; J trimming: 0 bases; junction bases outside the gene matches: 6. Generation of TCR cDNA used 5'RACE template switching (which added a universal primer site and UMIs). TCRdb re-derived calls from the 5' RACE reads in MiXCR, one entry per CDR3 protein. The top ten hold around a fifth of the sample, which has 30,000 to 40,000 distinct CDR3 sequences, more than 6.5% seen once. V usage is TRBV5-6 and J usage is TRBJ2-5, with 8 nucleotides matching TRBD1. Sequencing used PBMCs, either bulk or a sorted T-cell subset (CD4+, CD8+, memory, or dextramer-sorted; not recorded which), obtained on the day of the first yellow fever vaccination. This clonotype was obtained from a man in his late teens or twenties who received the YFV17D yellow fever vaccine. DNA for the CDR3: TGTGCCAGCAGCTTCGGGACAGGCTCCAACCAAGAGACCCAGTACTTC. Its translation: CASSFGTGSNQETQYF.